These T cell receptor beta chains were read from a single sample in a study of somatic mutations in T cells in chronic GVHD. The data were produced by immunoSEQ multiplex PCR, yet TCRdb's version contains in-frame clones alone and is incomplete. The table shows over 1,500 clones, with about three fifths occurring only once. Source material: CD8+ T cells from blood. All receptors come from a male patient aged 50 to 60 with chronic graft-versus-host disease. Some T cells may arise from the graft donor. Both conserved end residues are part of each CDR3. The D gene is left open where the match is weak. A row's size may be missing; if present it is once, few, many or a size class.

V	J	D	size	DNA	CDR3
TRBV5-1	TRBJ2-3	TRBD2	NA	TGCGCCAGCAGCTTGGTGGGCGGGGGGGCCACAGATACGCAGTATTTT	CASSLVGGGATDTQYF
TRBV28	TRBJ2-1	NA	NA	TGTGCCAGCAGCCGTAATGAGCAGTTCTTC	CASSRNEQFF
TRBV2	TRBJ2-3	TRBD2	large	TGTGCCAGCAGTGAAGAAGGTTCGGGAGCGGGAGGTGTCGATACGCAGTATTTT	CASSEEGSGAGGVDTQYF
TRBV5-6	TRBJ2-1	TRBD2	NA	TGTGCCAGCAGCTTGGAGGGGACTAGCGATGAGCAGTTCTTC	CASSLEGTSDEQFF
TRBV12-1	TRBJ1-6	NA	NA	TGTGCCAGCAGCGCCGACAGGGAGCGTTCACCCCTCCACTTT	CASSADRERSPLHF
TRBV27	TRBJ2-2	NA	few	TGTGCCAGCAGTAGAGAGAACACCGGGGAGCTGTTTTTT	CASSRENTGELFF
TRBV7-9	TRBJ2-3	TRBD2	NA	TGTGCCAGCAGCGTGACTAGCGGGGGGGCAGATACGCAGTATTTT	CASSVTSGGADTQYF
TRBV2	TRBJ2-7	TRBD1	medium-sized	TGTGCCAGCAGGGGCACCGGGACAGGGTATGAGCAGTACTTC	CASRGTGTGYEQYF
TRBV28	TRBJ1-1	NA	NA	TGTGCCAGCAGGTCCCTCGACACTGAAGCTTTCTTT	CASRSLDTEAFF
TRBV15	TRBJ2-1	TRBD2	few	TGTGCCACCAGCAGGGGGACTAGTTATGAGCAGTTCTTC	CATSRGTSYEQFF
TRBV9	TRBJ2-2	NA	few	TGTGCCAGCAGTCGGGAAAACACCGGGGAGCTGTTTTTT	CASSRENTGELFF
TRBV15	TRBJ1-5	TRBD1	NA	TGTGCCACCAGCAGAGATTCAGAGAGTGGGCAGGGGGCGATTCAGCCCCAGCATTTT	CATSRDSESGQGAIQPQHF
TRBV25-1	TRBJ2-1	NA	NA	TGTGCCAGCAGCGAAGGGGCAGGTGGTGAGCAGTTCTTC	CASSEGAGGEQFF
TRBV30	TRBJ1-1	NA	hyperexpanded	TGTGCCTGGAGTGCAGTGGGAGGCAGGGCTGAAGCTTTCTTT	CAWSAVGGRAEAFF
TRBV5-4	TRBJ2-7	TRBD1	NA	TGTGCCAGCAGCTTGGGACAGGGGCCAACCTACGAGCAGTACTTC	CASSLGQGPTYEQYF
TRBV27	TRBJ1-5	NA	NA	TGTGCCAGCAGGGAGAACGGGAGGGCCAGGCAGCCCCAGCATTTT	CASRENGRARQPQHF
TRBV23-1	TRBJ1-4	NA	NA	TGCGCCAGAAGGGAGGGCGGAGGTGAAAAACTGTTTTTT	CARREGGGEKLFF
TRBV28	TRBJ2-7	TRBD2	NA	TGTGCCAGCAGTCGTACTAGCGGGAGGGACGAGCAGTACTTC	CASSRTSGRDEQYF
TRBV5-1	TRBJ2-1	TRBD1	NA	TGCGCCAGCAGCCCGTGGACAGGGATGAATAATGAGCAGTTCTTC	CASSPWTGMNNEQFF
TRBV4-1	TRBJ1-5	NA	NA	TGCGCCAGCAGCCACCCGGGTCTCTATCAGCCCCAGCATTTT	CASSHPGLYQPQHF
TRBV7-6	TRBJ2-7	NA	NA	TGTGCCAGCAGCCCTGGGGAGTACGAGCAGTACTTC	CASSPGEYEQYF
TRBV15	TRBJ1-1	NA	NA	TGTGCCACCAGCAGCCAGGCGAACACTGAAGCTTTCTTT	CATSSQANTEAFF
TRBV7-7	TRBJ2-3	NA	NA	TGTGCCAGCAGCTTACGGGGAGCTAGCACAGATACGCAGTATTTT	CASSLRGASTDTQYF
TRBV11-1	TRBJ2-3	TRBD2	NA	TGTGCCAGCAGCTCATTAGCGGGAGATACAAGCACAGATACGCAGTATTTT	CASSSLAGDTSTDTQYF
TRBV7-9	TRBJ2-3	NA	NA	TGTGCCAGCAGCTTAGCTTCAGGGACAGATACGCAGTATTTT	CASSLASGTDTQYF
TRBV4-1	TRBJ1-2	NA	few	TGTGCCAGCAGCTCGAGCAGCGGGACCCACTATGGCTACACCTTC	CASSSSSGTHYGYTF
TRBV21-1	TRBJ1-5	NA	once	TGTGCCAGCCCCGATGGAGTCAATCAGCCCCAGCATTTT	CASPDGVNQPQHF
TRBV6-5	TRBJ2-3	NA	NA	TGTGCCAGCAGTTACCTGGGGGCTAGCACAGATACGCAGTATTTT	CASSYLGASTDTQYF
TRBV7-9	TRBJ2-7	TRBD1	NA	TGTGCCAGCAGCTTAGAATCGCCGACAGGGGTCGAGCAGTACTTC	CASSLESPTGVEQYF
TRBV5-1	TRBJ2-2	TRBD2	NA	TGCGCCAGCAGCTCCGGACTAGCGGGAGACGCCGGGGAGCTGTTTTTT	CASSSGLAGDAGELFF